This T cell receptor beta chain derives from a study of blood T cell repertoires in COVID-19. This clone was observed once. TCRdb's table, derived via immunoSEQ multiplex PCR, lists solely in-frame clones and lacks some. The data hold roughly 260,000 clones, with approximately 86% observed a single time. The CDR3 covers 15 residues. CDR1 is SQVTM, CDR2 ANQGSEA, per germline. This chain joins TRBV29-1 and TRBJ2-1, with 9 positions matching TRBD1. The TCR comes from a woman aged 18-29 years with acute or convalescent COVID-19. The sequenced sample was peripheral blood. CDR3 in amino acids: CSVASWGQGYNEQFF. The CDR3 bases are TGCAGTGTAGCCTCTTGGGGACAGGGCTACAATGAGCAGTTCTTC.